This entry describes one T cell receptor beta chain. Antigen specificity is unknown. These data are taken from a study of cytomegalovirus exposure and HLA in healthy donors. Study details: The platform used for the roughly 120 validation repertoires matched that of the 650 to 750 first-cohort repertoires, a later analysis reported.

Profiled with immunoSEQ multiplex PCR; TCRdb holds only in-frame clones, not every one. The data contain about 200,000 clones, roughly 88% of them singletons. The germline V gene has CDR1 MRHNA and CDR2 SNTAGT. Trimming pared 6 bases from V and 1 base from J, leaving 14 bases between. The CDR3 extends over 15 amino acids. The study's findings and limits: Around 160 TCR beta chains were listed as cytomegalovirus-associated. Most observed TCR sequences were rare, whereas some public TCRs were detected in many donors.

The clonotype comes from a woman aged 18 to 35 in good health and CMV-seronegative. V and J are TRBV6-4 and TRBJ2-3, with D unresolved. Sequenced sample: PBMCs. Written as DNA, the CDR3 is TGTGCCAGCAGCCAAACCGGTGGTGGCACAGATACGCAGTATTTT. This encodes CASSQTGGGTDTQYF.